The sequence of this T cell receptor beta chain was determined in a study of cytomegalovirus exposure and HLA in healthy donors. As for the study in general: Falling in the Caucasian-associated ancestry cluster were less than 85% of approximately 400 genotyped donors.

The study ran its PCR with 60 Vbeta and 13 Jbeta primers. This table comes from immunoSEQ multiplex PCR, and its TCRdb copy is limited to in-frame clones, with some not included. The repertoire holds more than 150,000 clones, with roughly 82% as singletons. Study-level points and caveats: Clonal expansion was found to be greater in HLA-associated TCR beta chains than in equally common others in a later analysis. As a later analysis showed, several of the most significant clusters appeared to be linked to common viral pathogens. One cluster of highly shared sequence variants probably arose as a sequencing artifact.

A note on this clone: The antigen is unknown.

This CDR3 has 23 amino acids. This receptor was taken from a woman between 50 and 59 years old in good health and CMV-seropositive. The sample taken for sequencing was PBMCs. The rearrangement links TRBV21-1 to TRBJ2-7; the D call in the table, TRBD1, was not verified against the DNA. TRBV21-1 is marked as a pseudogene. This CDR3 is CASSPKDMTGLGPDLLAIYEQYF. CDR3 in DNA: TGTGCCAGCAGCCCAAAGGACATGACAGGACTGGGACCAGACCTACTGGCCATCTACGAGCAGTACTTC.